The 10 T cell receptor beta chains below were found in one sample sequenced in a study of blood T cell repertoires in COVID-19. The data were produced by immunoSEQ multiplex PCR, yet TCRdb's version contains in-frame clones alone and is incomplete. The repertoire holds 200,000 or so clones, with nearly 90% as singletons. The sample comprised peripheral blood. These receptors were taken from a woman between 35 and 50 years old who had recovered from COVID-19.

The V gene is TRBV6-5, the J gene TRBJ2-5, with D unresolved. CDR3 length equals 10 residues. The germline V and J ends were trimmed by 8 bases and 3 bases, with 4 bases remaining between them. Per the germline V gene, CDR1 is MNHEY and CDR2 is SVGAGI. In DNA, the CDR3 is TGTGCCAGCTTCAAAGAGACCCAGTACTTC. This gives the protein CASFKETQYF.

In DNA form, the CDR3 reads TGTGCCAGCAGTTTATCGGCGATGACAGGGGGTGGTCAGCCCCAGCATTTT. It translates to CASSLSAMTGGGQPQHF. This sequence joins TRBV27 and TRBJ1-5, with 9 bases identical to TRBD1. After removal of 0 bases from V and 6 bases from J, the junction contained 9 bases not matched to a gene. CDR3 size: 17 residues. Germline V lookup: CDR1 MNHEY, CDR2 SMNVEV (reference sequence).

The chain combines TRBV29-1 with TRBJ1-2, with D unclear. Germline-derived CDR1 and CDR2 are SQVTM and ANQGSEA. V gave up 0 bases and J gave up 6 bases, with 11 bases separating them. The CDR3 sequence is 13 residues long. CDR3 region: CSVEDRTADGYTF. The CDR3 DNA reads as TGCAGCGTTGAAGATCGTACAGCGGATGGCTACACCTTC.

CDR3 sequence: CASSSGFTAANEKLFF. As DNA, the CDR3 is TGTGCCAGCAGTTCGGGGTTCACGGCAGCTAATGAAAAACTGTTTTTT. This rearrangement joins TRBV27 to TRBJ1-4, with unresolved D. Germline loops: CDR1 MNHEY, CDR2 SMNVEV (reference sequence). The ends were cut back, 4 bases at V and 3 bases at J, with 15 bases in the middle. The CDR3 runs 16 residues.

This clone was picked up a small number of times. Germline and junction disagree at one end, which may indicate a read error. V gene TRBV6-1 combines with J gene TRBJ1-4, with D possibly TRBD1 on 6 matching bases. The germline gives CDR1 MNHNS, CDR2 SASEGT. CDR3 length equals 14 residues. The CDR3 bases are TGTGCCAGCAGCGAAGGGGGGGGCGCTGAAAAACTGTTTTTT. Its translation: CASSEGGGAEKLFF.

This clone was observed a single time. The chain joins TRBV18 to TRBJ1-1; 10 bases match TRBD1. V was clipped by 6 bases and J by 3 bases; unmatched bases: 4. This CDR3 region has 14 residues. Germline loops: CDR1 KGHSH, CDR2 LQKENI. The CDR3 loop is CASSLGQGDTEAFF. The DNA for the CDR3 is TGTGCCAGCTCGCTTGGACAGGGGGACACTGAAGCTTTCTTT.

J is TRBJ2-5 and V is TRBV27; TRBD2 is a possible D gene (6 bases). Between the trimmed V and J ends, which lost 5 bases and 4 bases, there was a span of 17 bases. CDR3 length: 15 residues. Germline CDR1 reads MNHEY; CDR2 reads SMNVEV (reference sequence). Written as DNA, the CDR3 is TGTGCCAGCAGTCCCCGTGCGGGATGGGGAGAGACCCAGTACTTC. Protein product: CASSPRAGWGETQYF.

This chain uses TRBV18 with TRBJ2-7; D may be TRBD2 (5 bases). This CDR3 contains 12 residues. CDR1 and CDR2 from the germline V gene are KGHSH and LQKENI. V dropped 6 bases and J dropped 6 bases, with 12 bases sitting between them. CDR3 amino acids: CASSPGEGEQYF. In DNA, the CDR3 is TGTGCCAGCTCGCCCGGGGAAGGCGAGCAGTACTTC.

The chain is built from TRBV6-1 and TRBJ1-6; tentative D call: TRBD1 (5 bases). This CDR3 comprises 15 residues. The V end lost 1 base, the J end lost 6 bases, and 10 bases lay between the germline ends. Germline lookup yields CDR1 MNHNS and CDR2 SASEGT. DNA of the CDR3: TGTGCCAGCAGTGAAGAGGAGGGGATTAATTCACCCCTCCACTTT. Protein product: CASSEEEGINSPLHF.

V usage is TRBV7-9 and J usage is TRBJ1-5; 7 nucleotides agree with TRBD1. After removal of 3 bases from V and 2 bases from J, the junction contained 4 bases not matched to a gene. The CDR3 contains 15 residues. Per germline, CDR1 SEHNR and CDR2 FQNEAQ (reference sequence). This CDR3 reads CASSLTGPGNQPQHF. In DNA form, the CDR3 reads TGTGCCAGCAGCTTGACAGGGCCGGGCAATCAGCCCCAGCATTTT.